Here is one T cell receptor beta chain with its context. The target antigen is unknown. This specimen comes from a study of vaccination effects on CD4 cells after COVID-19. Points from the study as a whole: Healthy vaccine recipients' vaccine-induced clones were almost all SARS-CoV-2 mono-reactive.

Produced via immunoSEQ multiplex PCR; TCRdb's table is partial and in-frame only. In the table there are under 40,000 clones, roughly 79% of which are singletons. ViraFEST expansion of antigen-specific CD4+ T cells with viral peptide pools preceded sequencing. Subsequent to less than 13 days of culture, CD4+ T cells were isolated. Participants each got two BNT162b2 or mRNA-1273 vaccine doses. None of the vaccinated had previously contracted SARS-CoV-2, and their nucleocapsid antibodies tested negative. A density of roughly 2 million PBMC per well was used; these cells were cultured with roughly 10 IU/ml IL-2 and roughly 10 ug/ml peptides. The germline CDR1 and CDR2 sequences are MDHEN and SYDVKM. The CDR3 sequence is 15 residues long. V shed 5 bases and J 8 bases; nucleotides not matched to a gene: 8.

This sample comprised CD4+ T cells from PBMCs cultured with HCoV-NL63 spike peptides, obtained after COVID-19 vaccination. This receptor was identified in a human donor who received a COVID-19 vaccine. Some clones in this sample may be carry-over from other donors' samples. The rearrangement links TRBV28 to TRBJ1-4, with 10 bases matching TRBD1. Written as DNA, the CDR3 is TGTGCCAGCAGTGTAATCGGGACAGGGGACGAAAAACTGTTTTTT. Protein: CASSVIGTGDEKLFF.